This T cell receptor (beta chain) was profiled in a study of T cell changes during pregnancy in multiple sclerosis. Using immunoSEQ multiplex PCR, the repertoire was profiled, and TCRdb retains in-frame clones only, with some absent. The data show over 65,000 clones, approximately 90% seen once. This CDR3 contains 19 residues. Trimming took 3 bases from V and 0 from J; bases not matched to a gene: 11. Germline CDR1 reads KGHSH; CDR2 reads LQKENI. The origin of this receptor is a female donor in good health, enrolled as a control in a pregnancy study. This chain joins TRBV18 and TRBJ1-6; 7 nucleotides match TRBD1. This sample comprised peripheral blood, obtained in the first trimester of pregnancy. CDR3 in amino acids: CASSPRPGTESSYNSPLHF. The CDR3 region has the DNA TGTGCCAGCTCACCGCGACCCGGGACAGAGAGCTCCTATAATTCACCCCTCCACTTT.